A single sample gave rise to the 27 T cell receptor beta chains below, sequenced in a study of T cell responses to AZD1222 COVID-19 vaccine. Sequenced by immunoSEQ multiplex PCR; TCRdb stores in-frame clones only, minus some. The sample lists about 120,000 clones, about nine tenths seen once, with around 20% in the top ten. The specimen comprised peripheral blood, sampled on day 0 of MenACWY control vaccination. These receptors originate from an adult in good health.

This clone was seen a handful of times. V usage is TRBV19 and J usage is TRBJ1-5; D perhaps matches TRBD1 (6 bases). V lost 1 base and J lost 3, with 10 bases in between. The CDR3 length is 15 residues. Germline V gives CDR1 LNHDA, CDR2 SQIVND (reference sequence). CDR3 sequence: CASSIGGGSNQPQHF. Here the CDR3 DNA reads TGTGCCAGTAGTATAGGCGGGGGCTCCAATCAGCCCCAGCATTTT.

The V call is TRBV7-9, the J call TRBJ1-1; the match to TRBD1 covers 7 bases. The CDR3 contains 16 residues. Germline CDR1 reads SEHNR; CDR2 reads FQNEAQ (reference sequence). V was clipped by 4 bases and J by 4 bases; unmatched bases: 12. The CDR3 reads CASSSTRDREGTEAFF. Here the CDR3 DNA reads TGTGCCAGCAGCTCCACGAGAGACAGGGAGGGCACTGAAGCTTTCTTT.

The rearrangement links TRBV10-3 to TRBJ1-6; no reliable D call. The CDR3 has 14 amino acids. The V end was cut by 3 bases, the J end by 8 bases, with 11 bases between. Germline values: CDR1 ENHRY, CDR2 SYGVKD. The DNA for the CDR3 is TGTGCCATCAGTGAAACAACCAAGGATTCACCCCTCCACTTT. Translated: CAISETTKDSPLHF.

The gene calls are TRBV21-1 and TRBJ2-2; the D call in the table, TRBD2, was not verified against the DNA. TRBV21-1 has pseudogene status. The CDR3 covers 16 residues. Here the CDR3 reads CASSPYGSKGSGELFF. The CDR3 DNA sequence: TGTGCCAGCAGCCCCTACGGGAGTAAAGGCAGCGGGGAGCTGTTTTTT.

The chain is built from TRBV14 and TRBJ2-1; possible D gene TRBD2, 5 bases. The V and J ends lost 1 base and 11 bases respectively, with 9 bases between them. The CDR3 runs 12 residues. Germline CDR1 is SGHDN and CDR2 is FVKESK. This CDR3 reads CASSQVLGKQFF. Here the CDR3 DNA reads TGTGCCAGCAGCCAAGTGCTCGGGAAGCAGTTCTTC.

The chain employs TRBV18 and TRBJ1-1; no definite D call. The V gene lost 4 bases and the J gene lost 3 bases, with 15 bases spanning the gap. Germline V lookup: CDR1 KGHSH, CDR2 LQKENI. The CDR3 extends over 15 amino acids. DNA of the CDR3: TGTGCCAGCTCACACCCTGGAGGCAAGGACACTGAAGCTTTCTTT. This encodes CASSHPGGKDTEAFF.

This clone was observed a single time. This sample also contains other DNA sequences that code for the same CDR3. The chain has TRBV12-3 or TRBV12-4 and TRBJ1-1; D ambiguous. The V end was cut by 5 bases, the J end by 3 bases, with 10 bases between. CDR3 length: 13 residues. The CDR3 is CASSPQLDTEAFF. In DNA, the CDR3 is TGTGCCAGCAGTCCTCAACTAGACACTGAAGCTTTCTTT.

Note on this clone: A junction boundary mismatches the germline segment, possibly from a read error. The chain couples TRBV5-6 to TRBJ2-1; no definite D call. Germline CDR1 and CDR2: SGHDT and YYEEEE. The CDR3 spans 15 residues. The CDR3 DNA follows: TGTGCCAGCAGCCCTGGTGGGCTTTCCTTCAATGAGCAGTTCTTC. It codes for CASSPGGLSFNEQFF. Based on the CDR3 plus reference TRBV5-6 and TRBJ2-1, the full variable domain is DAGVTQSPTHLIKTRGQQVTLRCSPKSGHDTVSWYQQALGQGPQFIFQYYEEEERQRGNFPDRFSGHQFPNYSSELNVNALLLGDSALYLCASSPGGLSFNEQFFGPGTRLTVL.

This rearrangement joins TRBV19 to TRBJ1-5; the D is unclear. CDR1 and CDR2 (germline): LNHDA, SQIVND (reference sequence). The CDR3 extends over 13 amino acids. V gave up 4 bases and J gave up 0 bases, with 4 bases separating them. For the CDR3, the DNA is TGTGCCAGTAGTAGGGTTAGCAATCAGCCCCAGCATTTT. Amino acid sequence: CASSRVSNQPQHF.

V is TRBV27 and J is TRBJ2-4, with 8 bases fitting TRBD2. The length of the CDR3 is 17 residues. V lost 3 bases, J lost 0 bases, and 7 bases stayed unmatched. Germline loops: CDR1 MNHEY, CDR2 SMNVEV (reference sequence). The CDR3 sequence: CASSFPERGLAKNIQYF. DNA of the CDR3: TGTGCCAGCAGTTTTCCTGAGCGGGGGTTAGCCAAAAACATTCAGTACTTC.

The chain employs TRBV6-4 and TRBJ2-3, with D possibly being TRBD2 (6 bases). There are 14 residues in the CDR3. The V end was cut by 0 bases, the J end by 5 bases, with 9 bases between. In germline, CDR1 is MRHNA, CDR2 SNTAGT. The CDR3 coding sequence is TGTGCCAGCAGTGACTCTCGGGGAGGAGATACGCAGTATTTT. Encoded protein: CASSDSRGGDTQYF.

The chain couples TRBV28 to TRBJ1-6; D not certain. Trimming removed 5 bases from V and 2 bases from J, with 13 bases in between. Germline V CDR1 and CDR2: MDHEN, SYDVKM. This CDR3 comprises 16 residues. The CDR3: CASSLTPPTYNSPLHF. The CDR3 nucleotides are TGTGCCAGCAGTCTCACGCCTCCCACCTATAATTCACCCCTCCACTTT.

The rearrangement links TRBV9 to TRBJ2-2; no definite D call. Germline CDR1 reads SGDLS; CDR2 reads YYNGEE. V was trimmed by 4 bases and J by 3 bases, leaving 10 bases between them. The CDR3 covers 14 residues. The CDR3 DNA reads TGTGCCAGCAGCCCTCAGTGGGACACCGGGGAGCTGTTTTTT. Its protein product is CASSPQWDTGELFF.

This clone appeared a single time. CDR3: CAWSPRGDIQYF. The CDR3 DNA follows: TGTGCCTGGAGTCCCCGCGGGGACATTCAGTACTTC. This chain joins TRBV30 and TRBJ2-4; possible D gene TRBD2, 6 bases. V gave up 2 bases and J gave up 8 bases, with 10 bases separating them. The CDR3 is 12 residues long. CDR1 and CDR2 from the germline V gene are GTSNPN and SVGIG (reference sequence).

The rearrangement uses TRBV24-1 and TRBJ2-5; D might be TRBD1 (5 bases). The CDR3 extends over 16 amino acids. Germline CDR1 is KGHDR and CDR2 is SFDVKD. The germline V and J ends were trimmed by 1 base and 0 bases, with 11 bases remaining between them. The CDR3 nucleotides are TGTGCCACCAGTGATTTAGGGGCAGGTAACCAAGAGACCCAGTACTTC. It translates to CATSDLGAGNQETQYF.

The chain employs TRBV14 and TRBJ1-3; weak D call: TRBD1 (6 bases). Looked up from germline, CDR1 is SGHDN and CDR2 is FVKESK. The CDR3 sequence is 16 residues long. The V end was cut by 3 bases, the J end by 3 bases, with 15 bases between. This CDR3 reads CASSHYRVSSGNTIYF. Here the CDR3 DNA reads TGTGCCAGCAGCCACTACAGGGTCTCGAGTGGAAACACCATATATTTT.

CDR3 in amino acids: CAWSGQGALSNQPQHF. In DNA form, the CDR3 reads TGTGCCTGGAGCGGACAGGGGGCTCTCAGCAATCAGCCCCAGCATTTT. This chain connects TRBV30 to TRBJ1-5, with TRBD1 matching over 11 bases. This CDR3 has 16 residues. The trim removed 3 bases at V and 1 base at J, leaving 5 bases unmatched. Germline V gives CDR1 GTSNPN, CDR2 SVGIG (reference sequence).

This clone was observed a single time. J is TRBJ2-1 and V is TRBV3-1 (or the pseudogene TRBV3-2), with D uncertain. The CDR3 runs 15 residues. The V end lost 0 bases, the J end lost 0 bases, and 6 bases lay between the germline ends. The germline V gene encodes CDR1 LGHDT and CDR2 YNNKEL (reference sequence). The CDR3 loop reads CASSQDGSSYNEQFF. The CDR3 DNA reads as TGTGCCAGCAGCCAAGACGGTAGCTCCTACAATGAGCAGTTCTTC.

In its sample, this clone was seen once. The rearrangement uses TRBV7-6 and TRBJ2-7, with 9 nucleotides matching TRBD1. Trimming cost V 1 base and J 9 bases; bases outside gene matches: 13. Germline CDR1 is SGHVS and CDR2 is FNYEAQ. This CDR3 has 16 residues. The CDR3 coding sequence is TGTGCCAGCAGCTTAGATACGGGGACAGGGAATATGGTGCAGTACTTC. The encoded protein is CASSLDTGTGNMVQYF.

The chain joins TRBV30 to TRBJ2-5; D is undetermined. Germline lookup yields CDR1 GTSNPN and CDR2 SVGIG (reference sequence). Trimming took 0 bases from V and 4 from J, leaving 3 bases between them. The CDR3 is 11 amino acids. The CDR3 sequence is CAWSVSETQYF. The CDR3 nucleotides read TGTGCCTGGAGTGTATCAGAGACCCAGTACTTC. Full variable domain (outside the CDR3, taken from reference TRBV30 and TRBJ2-5): SQTIHQWPATLVQPVGSPLSLECTVEGTSNPNLYWYRQAAGRGLQLLFYSVGIGQISSEVPQNLSASRPQDRQFILSSKKLLLSDSGFYLCAWSVSETQYFGPGTRLLVL.

The CDR3 coding sequence is TGCGCCAGCAGCTTTACGGGCGGGGAAAAACTGTTTTTT. Translated: CASSFTGGEKLFF. This chain uses TRBV5-1 with TRBJ1-4; D is uncertain. V was clipped by 2 bases and J by 8 bases, with 10 bases between them. CDR3 size: 13 residues. Per germline, CDR1 SGHRS and CDR2 YFSETQ.

This chain connects TRBV12-3 or TRBV12-4 to TRBJ2-7; D is uncertain. The CDR3 length is 12 residues. Trimming shortened V by 4 bases and J by 3 bases, and 7 bases separated the two germline ends. CDR3 sequence (DNA): TGTGCCAGCAGTTCCACAGACTACGAGCAGTACTTC. Translating it yields CASSSTDYEQYF.

The rearrangement links TRBV2 to TRBJ2-6; no definite D call. This CDR3 has 14 amino acids. V was pared by 4 bases and J by 2 bases, with 6 bases between. The germline V gene has CDR1 SNHLY and CDR2 FYNNEI. The CDR3: CASSAVPGANVLTF. The DNA of the CDR3 is TGTGCCAGCAGTGCGGTACCTGGGGCCAACGTCCTGACTTTC. The full variable domain, its missing parts supplied by reference TRBV2 and TRBJ2-6, is EPEVTQTPSHQVTQMGQEVILRCVPISNHLYFYWYRQILGQKVEFLVSFYNNEISEKSEIFDDQFSVERPDGSNFTLKIRSTKLEDSAMYFCASSAVPGANVLTFGAGSRLTVL.

The chain recombines TRBV3-1 (or the pseudogene TRBV3-2) with TRBJ2-3; unclear D gene. The CDR3 runs 14 residues. V was clipped by 4 bases and J by 0 bases, with 8 bases between them. Germline CDR1 reads LGHDT; CDR2 reads YNNKEL (reference sequence). CDR3 region: CASSRQASTDTQYF. The CDR3 nucleotides read TGTGCCAGCAGCCGGCAGGCAAGCACAGATACGCAGTATTTT.

This chain joins TRBV14 and TRBJ1-1; D is uncertain. Germline V lookup: CDR1 SGHDN, CDR2 FVKESK. With 6 bases removed from V and 1 base from J, the gap between germline ends came to 9 bases. The CDR3 sequence is 13 residues long. The chain's CDR3 is CASSQDWNTEAFF. Here the CDR3 DNA reads TGTGCCAGCAGTCAGGACTGGAACACTGAAGCTTTCTTT.

The chain employs TRBV9 and TRBJ1-2; TRBD1 is a possible D gene (6 bases). V was clipped by 4 bases and J by 3 bases, with 25 bases between them. CDR3 length equals 18 residues. CDR1 is SGDLS and CDR2 is YYNGEE in the germline V gene. CDR3 bases: TGTGCCAGCAGCCCCCGAGGGGGGGGCGAATTGGAGGACTATGGCTACACCTTC. Protein: CASSPRGGGELEDYGYTF.

This rearrangement joins TRBV5-1 to TRBJ2-2; weak D call: TRBD1 (6 bases). Trimming cost V 4 bases and J 2 bases, with 15 bases left between them. The CDR3 sequence is 16 residues long. Germline V lookup: CDR1 SGHRS, CDR2 YFSETQ. CDR3 sequence: CASSPPDRTNTGELFF. The CDR3, as DNA: TGCGCCAGCAGCCCACCCGACAGGACCAACACCGGGGAGCTGTTTTTT.